The 26 T cell receptor beta chains presented below share a single source sample, sequenced in a study of cytomegalovirus exposure and HLA in healthy donors. PCR used 60 Vbeta primers and 13 Jbeta primers. Some clones are missing from TCRdb's copy, which holds only in-frame ones; the method was immunoSEQ multiplex PCR. The sample shows some 150,000 clones, about four fifths of them seen only once. Sequencing was carried out using PBMCs. The source of these receptors is a man in his thirties or forties in good health and CMV-seronegative.

The chain carries TRBV9 and TRBJ2-1; TRBD1 matches 8 bases. V lost 3 bases and J lost 2; bases outside the gene matches: 4. There are 15 residues in the CDR3. Germline CDR1 and CDR2: SGDLS and YYNGEE. This CDR3 is CASSAGQGTYNEQFF. DNA for the CDR3: TGTGCCAGCAGCGCCGGACAGGGAACCTACAATGAGCAGTTCTTC.

This clone has only one observation. The J gene is TRBJ2-2, the V gene TRBV4-2, with a weak D call TRBD2 (6 bases). The CDR3 is 15 amino acids. Trimming left V 4 bases short and J 5 bases short, with 14 bases between. Germline loops: CDR1 LGHNA, CDR2 YNFKEQ. The CDR3 protein is CASSPTDGRTGELFF. The CDR3, as DNA: TGTGCCAGCAGCCCGACCGACGGGAGAACCGGGGAGCTGTTTTTT.

The V and J genes are TRBV15 and TRBJ2-2; D is possibly TRBD2 (7 bases). CDR1 is LNHNV, CDR2 YYDKDF, per germline (reference sequence). CDR3 size: 16 residues. V lost 10 bases to trimming and J lost 4 bases, with 22 bases between them. In nucleotides, the CDR3 is TGTGCCAGCGCCTGGGGCGGGGGCCCACGCACCGGGGAGCTGTTTTTT. It is translated as CASAWGGGPRTGELFF.

This chain uses TRBV10-3 with TRBJ1-2, with D possibly matching TRBD1 (5 bases). In germline, CDR1 is ENHRY, CDR2 SYGVKD. This CDR3 contains 16 residues. V was cut by 2 bases and J by 4 bases, with 17 bases left in between. The CDR3 loop is CAISEMDTRFLYGYTF. The CDR3 DNA sequence: TGTGCCATCAGTGAGATGGACACACGATTCCTCTATGGCTACACCTTC.

J is TRBJ2-3 and V is TRBV5-1; 7 nucleotides match TRBD1. This CDR3 comprises 17 residues. Germline values: CDR1 SGHRS, CDR2 YFSETQ. The trim removed 0 bases at V and 0 bases at J, leaving 7 bases unmatched. CDR3: CASSLALKGQSTDTQYF. In nucleotides, the CDR3 is TGCGCCAGCAGCTTGGCCTTGAAGGGACAGAGCACAGATACGCAGTATTTT.

The rearrangement joins TRBV18 to TRBJ2-1, with D possibly matching TRBD1 (6 bases). Germline V gives CDR1 KGHSH, CDR2 LQKENI. The CDR3 extends over 15 amino acids. Deletions cut 0 bases from V and 2 bases from J, with 8 bases between. CDR3 bases: TGTGCCAGCTCACCACCGGGGGCTGCCTACAATGAGCAGTTCTTC. This gives the protein CASSPPGAAYNEQFF.

The rearrangement uses TRBV4-1 and TRBJ1-2; D is possibly TRBD1 (5 bases). The CDR3 contains 15 residues. Trimming stripped 2 bases from V and 4 bases from J, with 14 bases between. In germline, CDR1 is MGHRA, CDR2 YSYEKL. This CDR3 is CASSQWPGTSYGYTF. Written as DNA, the CDR3 is TGCGCCAGCAGCCAATGGCCAGGGACTTCCTATGGCTACACCTTC.

The rearrangement uses TRBV29-1 and TRBJ2-3; 8 nucleotides line up with TRBD2. V trimming: 6 bases; J trimming: 1 base; junction bases outside the gene matches: 9. Germline V gives CDR1 SQVTM, CDR2 ANQGSEA. CDR3 length: 15 amino acids. The CDR3 here is CSVAQRAGGTDTQYF. The CDR3 coding sequence is TGCAGCGTCGCCCAGAGAGCGGGAGGCACAGATACGCAGTATTTT.

The V gene is TRBV4-1, the J gene TRBJ2-3, with D possibly matching TRBD2 (6 bases). Looked up from germline, CDR1 is MGHRA and CDR2 is YSYEKL. V lost 1 base and J 0 bases, leaving 14 bases between the germline ends. The CDR3 is 17 residues long. CDR3 sequence (DNA): TGCGCCAGCAGCCAAGTTTCTAGCGCCTCTAGCACAGATACGCAGTATTTT. This sequence encodes CASSQVSSASSTDTQYF.

V gene TRBV7-7 combines with J gene TRBJ2-2; possibly TRBD1 for D (6 bases). V was cut by 1 base and J by 7 bases, with 10 bases left in between. CDR3 size: 14 residues. In germline, CDR1 is SSHAT, CDR2 FNYEAQ (reference sequence). The chain's CDR3 is CASSLEGDSGELFF. The CDR3 nucleotides read TGTGCCAGCAGCTTAGAGGGGGATAGCGGGGAGCTGTTTTTT.

This chain joins TRBV2 and TRBJ2-7; D is uncertain. V was pared by 6 bases and J by 7 bases, with 7 bases between. This CDR3 has 10 amino acids. The germline CDR1 and CDR2 sequences are SNHLY and FYNNEI. Written as DNA, the CDR3 is TGTGCCAGCAGGAGAGGAGAGCAGTACTTC. Translated: CASRRGEQYF.

This clone was counted a few times. This chain links TRBV9 with TRBJ2-1; 13 nucleotides line up with TRBD2. Germline lookup yields CDR1 SGDLS and CDR2 YYNGEE. The V gene end was trimmed by 4 bases and the J gene end by 7 bases; junction bases not matched to a gene: 11. The CDR3 consists of 17 residues. In DNA, the CDR3 is TGTGCCAGCAGCTCACCGACTACTAGCGGGAGGGTGAATGAGCAGTTCTTC. Translated: CASSSPTTSGRVNEQFF.

The CDR3 spells CATNRGPSTDTQYF. The CDR3 DNA reads as TGTGCCACCAACAGGGGTCCTAGCACAGATACGCAGTATTTT. The chain recombines TRBV10-3 with TRBJ2-3; 7 bases are a match to TRBD1. Looked up from germline, CDR1 is ENHRY and CDR2 is SYGVKD. The CDR3 is 14 amino acids. V trimming: 10 bases; J trimming: 0 bases; junction bases outside the gene matches: 7.

V gene TRBV30 combines with J gene TRBJ1-5, with a weak D call TRBD1 (5 bases). The CDR3 extends over 13 amino acids. Looked up from germline, CDR1 is GTSNPN and CDR2 is SVGIG (reference sequence). V was cut by 8 bases and J by 5 bases, with 16 bases left in between. The CDR3, as DNA: TGTGCCGGCGCCGGGACTTCAGATCAGCCCCAGCATTTT. Amino acid sequence: CAGAGTSDQPQHF.

This clone was observed a handful of times. The chain links TRBV5-8 to TRBJ1-5; possibly TRBD1 for D (5 bases). The germline V gene has CDR1 SGHTS and CDR2 YDEGEE. V gave up 3 bases and J gave up 7 bases, with 11 bases separating them. The CDR3 totals 13 residues. CDR3 sequence reads: CASSWGGGQPQHF. CDR3 DNA: TGTGCCAGCAGCTGGGGCGGGGGACAGCCCCAGCATTTT.

The chain joins TRBV4-3 to TRBJ1-3; 7 bases match TRBD1. The CDR3 runs to 14 residues. Trimming took 7 bases from V and 3 from J; bases not matched to a gene: 6. Looked up from germline, CDR1 is LGHNA and CDR2 is YSLEER. The CDR3 reads CASIITGVGNTIYF. The DNA of the CDR3 is TGCGCCAGCATAATCACAGGGGTTGGAAACACCATATATTTT.

The J gene is TRBJ2-7, the V gene TRBV5-1; 12 bases are a match to TRBD2. With 0 bases clipped from V and 2 bases from J, the junction kept 6 bases outside the gene matches. Germline CDR1 reads SGHRS; CDR2 reads YFSETQ. The CDR3 consists of 17 residues. This CDR3 reads CASSLEGLAGTPYEQYF. The CDR3 bases are TGCGCCAGCAGCTTGGAGGGACTAGCGGGTACGCCCTACGAGCAGTACTTC.

The chain uses TRBV28 and TRBJ2-5; D gene ambiguous. The J call is doubtful: the DNA matches TRBJ2-7 better. The CDR3 length is 14 residues. Germline V gives CDR1 MDHEN, CDR2 SYDVKM. The DNA of the CDR3 is TGTGCCAGCAGCCCTGGAGAGTCGCAAGACGAGCAGTACTTC. Its protein product is CASSPGESQDEQYF.

The chain combines TRBV2 with TRBJ2-3; D not resolved. Looked up from germline, CDR1 is SNHLY and CDR2 is FYNNEI. The CDR3 runs 14 residues. Deletions cut 7 bases from V and 0 bases from J, with 11 bases between. CDR3 in DNA: TGTGCCAGCAAACAGAGCCCTAGCACAGATACGCAGTATTTT. As protein: CASKQSPSTDTQYF.

This clone has more than one count but fewer than ten. The chain is built from TRBV6-1 and TRBJ2-3; possible D gene TRBD2, 6 bases. In germline, CDR1 is MNHNS, CDR2 SASEGT. V lost 1 base to trimming and J lost 4 bases, with 12 bases between them. The CDR3 is made up of 15 amino acids. CDR3 amino acids: CASSEGGGWADTQYF. The CDR3 coding sequence is TGTGCCAGCAGTGAAGGAGGAGGGTGGGCAGATACGCAGTATTTT.

The chain has TRBV5-1 and TRBJ2-7; 12 bases align to TRBD2. The ends lost 7 bases at V and 0 bases at J; junction bases unmatched: 8. The CDR3 is made up of 16 amino acids. The germline V gene has CDR1 SGHRS and CDR2 YFSETQ. The CDR3 is CASGLAGGVSSYEQYF. Here the CDR3 DNA reads TGCGCCAGCGGTCTAGCGGGGGGGGTCTCCTCCTACGAGCAGTACTTC.

The chain employs TRBV11-2 and TRBJ2-1; 13 positions agree with TRBD2. The length of the CDR3 is 17 residues. Germline V gives CDR1 SGHAT, CDR2 FQNNGV. The trim removed 1 base at V and 7 bases at J, leaving 7 bases unmatched. The CDR3 region has the DNA TGTGCCAGCAGCTTAGGGGTAGGACTAGCGGGAGTAAATGAGCAGTTCTTC. Translating gives CASSLGVGLAGVNEQFF. The full variable domain, rest sourced from reference TRBV11-2 and TRBJ2-1, is EAGVAQSPRYKIIEKRQSVAFWCNPISGHATLYWYQQILGQGPKLLIQFQNNGVVDDSQLPKDRFSAERLKGVDSTLKIQPAKLEDSAVYLCASSLGVGLAGVNEQFFGPGTRLTVL.

In its sample, this clone was seen once. The chain combines TRBV5-1 with TRBJ2-2, with a weak D call TRBD1 (6 bases). The germline gives CDR1 SGHRS, CDR2 YFSETQ. The CDR3 totals 15 residues. Trimming left V 1 base short and J 0 bases short, with 7 bases between. Here the CDR3 reads CASSLKGANTGELFF. CDR3 nucleotide sequence: TGCGCCAGCAGCTTGAAGGGGGCGAACACCGGGGAGCTGTTTTTT.

The chain recombines TRBV5-1 with TRBJ1-3, with unresolved D. Trimming left V 7 bases short and J 6 bases short, with 14 bases between. Per the germline V gene, CDR1 is SGHRS and CDR2 is YFSETQ. The CDR3 has 13 residues. CDR3 sequence (DNA): TGCGCCAGCTCCCCGACGGGAGCAAACACCATATATTTT. Translating it yields CASSPTGANTIYF.

The chain is built from TRBV6-1 and TRBJ2-1; tentative D call: TRBD1 (6 bases). CDR1 is MNHNS, CDR2 SASEGT, per germline. V was shortened by 2 bases and J by 9 bases, with 17 bases between the two germline ends. This CDR3 region has 15 residues. In nucleotides, the CDR3 is TGTGCCAGCAGTGAACGTGACAGGTCCTACGGTGAGCAGTTCTTC. Its translation: CASSERDRSYGEQFF.

The chain couples TRBV6-6 to TRBJ2-2, with 7 bases aligning to TRBD1. This CDR3 region has 15 residues. Germline values: CDR1 MNHNY, CDR2 SVGAGI (reference sequence). Trimming cost V 5 bases and J 4 bases; bases outside gene matches: 7. The CDR3 DNA reads TGTGCCAGCAGTCTTCCGGGACAGACCACCGGGGAGCTGTTTTTT. It specifies CASSLPGQTTGELFF.